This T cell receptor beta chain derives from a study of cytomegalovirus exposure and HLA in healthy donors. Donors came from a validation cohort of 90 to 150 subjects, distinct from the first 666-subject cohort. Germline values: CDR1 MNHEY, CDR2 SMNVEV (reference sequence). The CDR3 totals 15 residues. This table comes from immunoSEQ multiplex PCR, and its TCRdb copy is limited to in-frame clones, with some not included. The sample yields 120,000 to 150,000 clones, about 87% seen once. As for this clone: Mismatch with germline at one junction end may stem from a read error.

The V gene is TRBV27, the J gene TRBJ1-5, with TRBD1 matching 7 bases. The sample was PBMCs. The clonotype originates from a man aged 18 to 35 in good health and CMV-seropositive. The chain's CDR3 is CVSRGGSGPRQPQHF. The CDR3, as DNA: TGTGTCAGCAGGGGGGGATCGGGCCCGCGGCAGCCCCAGCATTTT.